The next 20 T cell receptor beta chains were all read from a single sample in a study of shared clonotypes between healthy human individuals. Generated by immunoSEQ multiplex PCR, the TCRdb table keeps only in-frame clones and is missing some. The table lists roughly 410,000 clones, 90% to 98% of them singletons, with about 0.32% in the top ten. Sequencing was performed on memory CD8+ T cells sorted from blood. The subset: CD45RO+ cells pooled with CCR7-negative TemRA cells. These receptor sequences come from a man younger than 45 in good health.

The chain carries TRBV19 and TRBJ1-2; D is possibly TRBD1 (5 bases). The germline V and J ends were trimmed by 5 bases and 1 base, with 11 bases remaining between them. Germline V gene lookup returns CDR1 LNHDA and CDR2 SQIVND (reference sequence). The CDR3 sequence is 14 residues long. CDR3 nucleotide sequence: TGTGCCAGTAGTCCGACGACAGTTAACTATGGCTACACCTTC. Translated, it gives CASSPTTVNYGYTF.

Worth noting for this clone: The identical CDR3 is also encoded by other nucleotide sequences in the sample. V is TRBV5-1 and J is TRBJ2-5; D gene unclear. The germline V gene has CDR1 SGHRS and CDR2 YFSETQ. Trimming cost V 4 bases and J 2 bases, with 3 bases left between them. The CDR3 is 11 residues long. DNA of the CDR3: TGCGCCAGCAGCGTACAAGAGACCCAGTACTTC. Translation gives CASSVQETQYF.

V and J are TRBV28 and TRBJ2-5, with 8 bases matching TRBD1. The CDR3 covers 13 residues. The V gene end was trimmed by 3 bases and the J gene end by 5 bases; junction bases not matched to a gene: 2. Germline loops: CDR1 MDHEN, CDR2 SYDVKM. CDR3 amino acids: CASSFRGLETQYF. CDR3 bases: TGTGCCAGCAGTTTCAGGGGGCTGGAGACCCAGTACTTC.

The chain has TRBV28 and TRBJ2-4, with D possibly being TRBD1 (6 bases). Germline V gene sequence: CDR1 MDHEN, CDR2 SYDVKM. V lost 3 bases and J 6 bases, leaving 9 bases between the germline ends. The CDR3 length is 13 residues. This CDR3 reads CASSLAGVNIQYF. CDR3 DNA sequence: TGTGCCAGCAGTTTGGCAGGGGTAAACATTCAGTACTTC.

For the CDR3, the DNA is TGTGCCAGCAGCTTAGGACTCCGCGCCCCGTACAATGAGCAGTTCTTC. Amino acid sequence: CASSLGLRAPYNEQFF. The chain has TRBV7-6 and TRBJ2-1, with D unclear. This CDR3 is 16 amino acids long. Trimming left V 1 base short and J 4 bases short, with 14 bases between. Germline CDR1 is SGHVS and CDR2 is FNYEAQ.

The rearrangement uses TRBV30 and TRBJ2-7; 7 nucleotides align to TRBD1. The CDR3 extends over 12 amino acids. Trimming removed 2 bases from V and 4 bases from J; junction bases left unmatched: 2. Germline V CDR1 and CDR2: GTSNPN, SVGIG (reference sequence). CDR3 in amino acids: CAWSLRGYEQYF. CDR3 nucleotide sequence: TGTGCCTGGAGTCTCAGGGGGTACGAGCAGTACTTC. Filled out from reference TRBV30 and TRBJ2-7, the complete variable domain reads SQTIHQWPATLVQPVGSPLSLECTVEGTSNPNLYWYRQAAGRGLQLLFYSVGIGQISSEVPQNLSASRPQDRQFILSSKKLLLSDSGFYLCAWSLRGYEQYFGPGTRLTVT.

The chain combines TRBV30 with TRBJ1-1, with 9 bases that match TRBD1. The CDR3 has 17 residues. Germline values: CDR1 GTSNPN, CDR2 SVGIG (reference sequence). Germline trimming cut 0 bases from V and 1 base from J; bases unmatched to any gene: 9. CDR3 loop: CAWSVHRGRFGNTEAFF. The CDR3 DNA is TGTGCCTGGAGTGTTCACAGGGGGCGGTTTGGGAACACTGAAGCTTTCTTT.

This chain joins TRBV19 and TRBJ2-5; D is unclear. The CDR3 is 14 amino acids. Germline V gene data show CDR1 as LNHDA and CDR2 as SQIVND (reference sequence). Trimming stripped 6 bases from V and 5 bases from J, with 16 bases between. The CDR3 nucleotides read TGTGCCAGTAGCTTAAATTCAGTGGAGGAGACCCAGTACTTC. It yields the protein CASSLNSVEETQYF.

This chain uses TRBV19 with TRBJ1-5; TRBD1 is a possible D gene (5 bases). The CDR3 covers 15 residues. Trimming stripped 4 bases from V and 2 bases from J, with 12 bases between. Germline V gene lookup returns CDR1 LNHDA and CDR2 SQIVND (reference sequence). The CDR3 sequence: CASSRGLIGNQPQHF. The DNA for the CDR3 is TGTGCCAGTAGTAGGGGACTGATTGGCAATCAGCCCCAGCATTTT.

The chain combines TRBV6-1 with TRBJ1-5; 10 nucleotides agree with TRBD1. The CDR3 spans 15 residues. CDR1 and CDR2 (germline): MNHNS, SASEGT. The trim removed 4 bases at V and 9 bases at J, leaving 9 bases unmatched. DNA of the CDR3: TGTGCCAGCAGTGCCCACGCCGGGACAGGGGCGCCCCAGCATTTT. Translating gives CASSAHAGTGAPQHF.

This sequence joins TRBV2 and TRBJ2-7; TRBD2 might be the D (5 bases). V lost 10 bases and J 7 bases, leaving 11 bases between the germline ends. Looked up from germline, CDR1 is SNHLY and CDR2 is FYNNEI. The CDR3 loop spans 10 amino acids. DNA for the CDR3: TGTGCCACCACCAGAGGGGAGCAGTACTTC. Translating gives CATTRGEQYF.

The chain is built from TRBV7-6 and TRBJ2-2; 8 bases align to TRBD2. The CDR3 loop spans 17 amino acids. Trimming took 1 base from V and 0 from J; bases not matched to a gene: 4. Germline CDR1 SGHVS, CDR2 FNYEAQ. The DNA of the CDR3 is TGTGCCAGCAGCTTAGAAGGACTAGCCCCGAACACCGGGGAGCTGTTTTTT. Residues: CASSLEGLAPNTGELFF. The whole variable domain, remainder taken from reference TRBV7-6 and TRBJ2-2, is GAGVSQSPRYKVTKRGQDVALRCDPISGHVSLYWYRQALGQGPEFLTYFNYEAQQDKSGLPNDRFSAERPEGSISTLTIQRTEQRDSAMYRCASSLEGLAPNTGELFFGEGSRLTVL.

As for this clone: Other DNA sequences in the same sample also yield this CDR3. V and J are TRBV18 and TRBJ2-7; possible D gene TRBD2, 5 bases. CDR3 size: 14 residues. V lost 1 base to trimming and J lost 0 bases, with 7 bases between them. In germline, CDR1 is KGHSH, CDR2 LQKENI. The CDR3 loop reads CASSPRESSYEQYF. The CDR3 DNA reads TGTGCCAGCTCACCACGGGAGAGCTCCTACGAGCAGTACTTC.

This chain uses TRBV28 with TRBJ1-5, with 8 positions matching TRBD1. With 2 bases clipped from V and 2 bases from J, the junction kept 5 bases outside the gene matches. Germline V gives CDR1 MDHEN, CDR2 SYDVKM. CDR3 length: 16 residues. The CDR3 protein is CASSLGQGSRNQPQHF. The CDR3 DNA reads as TGTGCCAGCAGTTTAGGACAGGGAAGTCGCAATCAGCCCCAGCATTTT.

The chain has TRBV10-3 and TRBJ2-3, with 11 positions matching TRBD2. CDR1 is ENHRY and CDR2 is SYGVKD in the germline V gene. CDR3 size: 15 residues. The V segment lost 10 bases and the J segment 3 bases; nucleotides outside the gene matches: 9. The DNA for the CDR3 is TGTGCCACCGGAAGAACTAGCGGGAGAACAGATACGCAGTATTTT. Residues: CATGRTSGRTDTQYF.

In its sample, this clone was seen once. The CDR3 bases are TGTGCCAGCAGCTTACGGGGACAGAGAACGGTCTATGGCTACACCTTC. Translated, it gives CASSLRGQRTVYGYTF. V is TRBV7-2 and J is TRBJ1-2; 7 positions match TRBD1. Germline CDR1 is SGHTA and CDR2 is FQGNSA. The CDR3 sequence is 16 residues long. Germline trimming cut 2 bases from V and 4 bases from J; bases unmatched to any gene: 10.

This clone was detected once. The genes are TRBV28 and TRBJ1-5; maybe TRBD1 (5 bases). This CDR3 has 15 amino acids. V was shortened by 4 bases and J by 3 bases, with 13 bases between the two germline ends. The germline gives CDR1 MDHEN, CDR2 SYDVKM. Here the CDR3 DNA reads TGTGCCAGCAGTTCCCCGGGACTGCTCAATCAGCCCCAGCATTTT. Protein: CASSSPGLLNQPQHF.

The J gene is TRBJ1-2, the V gene TRBV30, with a possible D match to TRBD1 (6 bases). CDR3 length equals 13 residues. CDR1 GTSNPN and CDR2 SVGIG come from the germline V gene (reference sequence). With 5 bases removed from V and 1 base from J, the gap between germline ends came to 11 bases. The CDR3 protein is CAWLRGNNYGYTF. CDR3 bases: TGTGCCTGGTTAAGGGGGAATAACTATGGCTACACCTTC.

The chain couples TRBV5-1 to TRBJ2-1, with D perhaps matching TRBD1 (6 bases). The CDR3 contains 17 residues. V dropped 4 bases and J dropped 7 bases, with 24 bases sitting between them. Germline V gene data show CDR1 as SGHRS and CDR2 as YFSETQ. The CDR3 DNA reads TGCGCCAGCAGCCGAATAAACAACTTGGGGGCGCGGAATGAGCAGTTCTTC. Protein sequence: CASSRINNLGARNEQFF. The full variable domain, its missing parts supplied by reference TRBV5-1 and TRBJ2-1, is KAGVTQTPRYLIKTRGQQVTLSCSPISGHRSVSWYQQTPGQGLQFLFEYFSETQRNKGNFPGRFSGRQFSNSRSEMNVSTLELGDSALYLCASSRINNLGARNEQFFGPGTRLTVL.

The V and J genes are TRBV2 and TRBJ2-1; the D gene is possibly TRBD2 (7 bases). Per the germline V gene, CDR1 is SNHLY and CDR2 is FYNNEI. CDR3 length: 16 amino acids. V lost 0 bases to trimming and J lost 5 bases, with 14 bases between them. DNA for the CDR3: TGTGCCAGCAGTGAAGCGCGGTGGGAGGGGGACAATGAGCAGTTCTTC. Its protein is CASSEARWEGDNEQFF.